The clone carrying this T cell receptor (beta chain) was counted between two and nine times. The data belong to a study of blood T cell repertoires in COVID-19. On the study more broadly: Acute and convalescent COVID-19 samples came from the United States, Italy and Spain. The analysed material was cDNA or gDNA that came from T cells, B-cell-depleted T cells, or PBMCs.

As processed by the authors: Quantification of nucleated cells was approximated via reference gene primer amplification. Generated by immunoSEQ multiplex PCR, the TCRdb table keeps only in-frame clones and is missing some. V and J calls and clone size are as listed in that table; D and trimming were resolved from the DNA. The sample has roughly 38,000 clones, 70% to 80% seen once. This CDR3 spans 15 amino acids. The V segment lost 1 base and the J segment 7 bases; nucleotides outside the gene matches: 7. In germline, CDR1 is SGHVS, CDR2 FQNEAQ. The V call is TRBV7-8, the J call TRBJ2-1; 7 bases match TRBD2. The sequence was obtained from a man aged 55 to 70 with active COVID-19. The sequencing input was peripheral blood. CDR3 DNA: TGTGCCAGCAGCTTAGAAGCGGGAATAAGAAATGAGCAGTTCTTC. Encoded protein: CASSLEAGIRNEQFF.